This T cell receptor (beta chain) was profiled in a study of CD8+CD57+ T cells in acquired aplastic anemia. At the level of the study: DNA per sorted CD4+ or CD8+ sample ranged about 0.17 to 27.4 ug, averaging 3.2 ug.

Study conclusions and caveats: In common between the patients and the controls were around 29 CD8+ CDR3 sequences.

Germline loops: CDR1 SGHVS, CDR2 FQNEAQ. J lost 5 bases, V lost 2 bases, and 6 bases had no gene match. The CDR3 is 15 residues long. As concerns this clonotype: Its antigen is as yet unknown.

CDR3 and TCR beta VDJ profiling relied on genomic DNA as the template. TCRdb re-derived calls from the reads in MiXCR, one entry per CDR3 protein. This sample has 200,000 to 250,000 distinct CDR3 sequences; 34% occur once, and the top ten carry around 1.1%. The specimen sequenced was sorted CD4+, CD8+, or CD8+CD57+ T cells (not recorded which) from PBMCs. This chain joins TRBV7-8 and TRBJ1-5, with TRBD1 matching 7 bases. The sequence came from a human donor in good health, serving as a control. The CDR3 sequence is CASSLNRGRYQPQHF. The CDR3 coding sequence is TGTGCCAGCAGCTTAAACAGGGGAAGATATCAGCCCCAGCATTTT. Looking up the rest from reference TRBV7-8 and TRBJ1-5 gives the full variable domain: GAGVSQSPRYKVAKRGQDVALRCDPISGHVSLFWYQQALGQGPEFLTYFQNEAQLDKSGLPSDRFFAERPEGSVSTLKIQRTQQEDSAVYLCASSLNRGRYQPQHFGDGTRLSIL.